The entry below describes one T cell receptor beta chain. The source of the sample is a study of regulatory T cells in long-lasting Graves disease. TCR beta libraries were built with iRepertoire HTBI primers and Arm-PCR of CDR3 regions. MiXCR was run by TCRdb on the multiplex PCR reads, yielding one entry per CDR3 protein. The profile shows around 480,000 distinct CDR3 sequences, roughly 16% of them singletons. Described time point: newly diagnosed GD, antithyroid drugs for less than 3 months. RNA from PBMCs was the source of the TCR library. CDR1 is SGHRS and CDR2 is YFSETQ in the germline V gene. The ends were cut back, 2 bases at V and 2 bases at J, with 15 bases in the middle. The CDR3 is 16 residues long. Another study also made use of these data, one on T cells in Graves' hyperthyroidism and ophthalmopathy.

This sequence joins TRBV5-1 and TRBJ2-3; D is uncertain. The receptor's source is a woman aged 35-65 years with Graves disease. The specimen comprised peripheral blood mononuclear cells (PBMCs), sampled at new diagnosis, from a patient treated with antithyroid drugs. The CDR3 nucleotides are TGCGCCAGCAGCTTCCTGGACGGAACCTTCACAGATACGCAGTATTTT. It translates to CASSFLDGTFTDTQYF.